The clone carrying this TCR beta chain has ten or more counts. The antigen remains undetermined. This specimen comes from a study of T cell repertoires in cytomegalovirus infection. Regarding the study as a whole: HLA-C-restricted CMV clonotypes gave the most frequent clonotype in two of eight donors.

Each CDR3 protein is one row after TCRdb ran MiXCR on the reads. Counted here are about 490,000 distinct CDR3 sequences, around 11% occurring once; the ten biggest clones make up more than 8.5%. The CDR3 runs to 14 residues. The germline V gene has CDR1 MNHNY and CDR2 SVGAGI (reference sequence). The V gene lost 3 bases and the J gene lost 2 bases, with 11 bases spanning the gap. The chain joins TRBV6-6 to TRBJ2-7, with D perhaps matching TRBD2 (5 bases). Material: PBMCs. This TCR derives from a human donor in good health (CMV status not recorded). Some clones in this sample may be carry-over from other donors' samples. Written as DNA, the CDR3 is TGTGCCAGCAGTTATAGTGGACTCCCCTACGAGCAGTACTTC. Translated: CASSYSGLPYEQYF.